The 12 T cell receptor beta chains in this list originate from one sample, sequenced in a study of T-cell memory formation after mild COVID-19. MiXCR, applied by TCRdb to the 5' RACE reads, yields one record per CDR3 protein. The sample lists hundreds of thousands of distinct CDR3 sequences, roughly a fifth occurring once. Sequenced input: PBMCs or a T cell subset sorted from them (not recorded which). The receptors shown here come from an adult woman who had mild COVID-19 (a few samples of this study predate the infection). Cell type and time point are not known.

This clonotype was picked up many times. This rearrangement joins TRBV7-2 to TRBJ1-2; 8 nucleotides match TRBD1. The CDR3 contains 15 residues. The ends lost 7 bases at V and 2 bases at J; junction bases unmatched: 9. Germline CDR1 SGHTA, CDR2 FQGNSA. DNA for the CDR3: TGTGCCAGCAATCTACAGGGGGGTGAAAACTATGGCTACACCTTC. Protein sequence: CASNLQGGENYGYTF.

This clonotype was counted between two and nine times. The V gene is TRBV11-2, the J gene TRBJ2-3, with a weak D call TRBD1 (5 bases). Per germline, CDR1 SGHAT and CDR2 FQNNGV. This CDR3 is 12 amino acids long. Trimming pared 5 bases from V and 9 bases from J, leaving 12 bases between. CDR3 DNA sequence: TGTGCCAGCAGCCCGAGACAGACGACGCAGTATTTT. Residues: CASSPRQTTQYF.

The chain recombines TRBV12-3 or TRBV12-4 with TRBJ1-2; D unclear. The ends were cut back, 6 bases at V and 3 bases at J, with 11 bases in the middle. The CDR3 extends over 13 amino acids. The CDR3 is CASRTGVHYGYTF. CDR3 nucleotide sequence: TGTGCCAGCAGGACTGGGGTGCACTATGGCTACACCTTC.

A few counts support this clonotype. The V gene is TRBV27, the J gene TRBJ2-1; the D gene could be TRBD1 or TRBD2 (5 bases each). This CDR3 region has 14 residues. Germline V gene sequence: CDR1 MNHEY, CDR2 SMNVEV (reference sequence). The V end was cut by 2 bases, the J end by 9 bases, with 14 bases between. DNA for the CDR3: TGTGCCAGCAGTTTAGGGGCTAGCTCTGGTGAGCAGTTCTTC. As protein: CASSLGASSGEQFF.

The chain joins TRBV7-9 to TRBJ2-3, with 10 bases identical to TRBD2. The CDR3 length is 16 residues. The ends lost 6 bases at V and 1 base at J; junction bases unmatched: 7. CDR1 SEHNR and CDR2 FQNEAQ come from the germline V gene (reference sequence). The CDR3 protein is CASSISGGRRTDTQYF. The CDR3 DNA reads TGTGCCAGCAGTATTAGCGGGGGGCGACGCACAGATACGCAGTATTTT.

This chain links TRBV20-1 with TRBJ2-7; D gene uncertain. The length of the CDR3 is 16 residues. The germline V and J ends were trimmed by 0 bases and 1 base, with 16 bases remaining between them. Germline loops: CDR1 DFQATT, CDR2 SNEGSKA (reference sequence). CDR3 in amino acids: CSARDRGESWSYEQYF. In DNA form, the CDR3 reads TGCAGTGCTAGAGATCGTGGAGAGTCTTGGTCCTACGAGCAGTACTTC.

V usage is TRBV7-9 and J usage is TRBJ2-1; 12 bases align to TRBD2. The CDR3 is made up of 18 amino acids. Germline values: CDR1 SEHNR, CDR2 FQNEAQ (reference sequence). Trimming removed 0 bases from V and 2 bases from J; junction bases left unmatched: 5. DNA for the CDR3: TGTGCCAGCAGCTTAGCGAAGGCTAGCGGGGGGGCCTACAATGAGCAGTTCTTC. Translating gives CASSLAKASGGAYNEQFF.

The J gene is TRBJ1-2, the V gene TRBV5-6, with D possibly being TRBD1 (6 bases). The germline gives CDR1 SGHDT, CDR2 YYEEEE. Trimming cost V 3 bases and J 5 bases, with 14 bases left between them. This CDR3 contains 14 residues. CDR3 nucleotide sequence: TGTGCCAGCAGCTCCGGGACACGACCTTATGGCTACACCTTC. Protein sequence: CASSSGTRPYGYTF.

The J gene is TRBJ1-1, the V gene TRBV4-2; 8 bases fit TRBD1. CDR1 LGHNA and CDR2 YNFKEQ come from the germline V gene. This CDR3 spans 15 amino acids. V trimming: 2 bases; J trimming: 2 bases; junction bases outside the gene matches: 4. The DNA for the CDR3 is TGTGCCAGCAGCCAAAGGACAGGGCTTAACACTGAAGCTTTCTTT. This gives the protein CASSQRTGLNTEAFF.

This clonotype was detected a few times. The J gene is TRBJ1-2, the V gene TRBV4-2; 8 bases agree with TRBD1. The CDR3 spans 14 residues. Germline V gene sequence: CDR1 LGHNA, CDR2 YNFKEQ. Trimming at V came to 7 bases and at J to 6 bases, leaving 10 bases not matched to a gene. CDR3 loop: CASNDKTGVHGYTF. In nucleotides, the CDR3 is TGTGCCAGCAACGATAAGACAGGGGTACATGGCTACACCTTC.

V and J are TRBV20-1 and TRBJ2-5, with 13 positions matching TRBD2. The CDR3 extends over 14 amino acids. CDR1 and CDR2 from the germline V gene are DFQATT and SNEGSKA (reference sequence). Germline trimming cut 6 bases from V and 0 bases from J; bases unmatched to any gene: 1. The CDR3 region is CSAGTSGNQETQYF. CDR3 DNA sequence: TGCAGTGCCGGGACTAGCGGGAACCAAGAGACCCAGTACTTC.

In this sample, this clonotype turned up a few times. This chain joins TRBV20-1 and TRBJ2-1; D possibly corresponds to TRBD1 (6 bases). This CDR3 has 12 amino acids. The germline gives CDR1 DFQATT, CDR2 SNEGSKA (reference sequence). V was cut by 0 bases and J by 8 bases, with 8 bases left in between. CDR3 in DNA: TGCAGTGCTAGAGAACAGGGATATGAGCAGTTCTTC. This gives the protein CSAREQGYEQFF.